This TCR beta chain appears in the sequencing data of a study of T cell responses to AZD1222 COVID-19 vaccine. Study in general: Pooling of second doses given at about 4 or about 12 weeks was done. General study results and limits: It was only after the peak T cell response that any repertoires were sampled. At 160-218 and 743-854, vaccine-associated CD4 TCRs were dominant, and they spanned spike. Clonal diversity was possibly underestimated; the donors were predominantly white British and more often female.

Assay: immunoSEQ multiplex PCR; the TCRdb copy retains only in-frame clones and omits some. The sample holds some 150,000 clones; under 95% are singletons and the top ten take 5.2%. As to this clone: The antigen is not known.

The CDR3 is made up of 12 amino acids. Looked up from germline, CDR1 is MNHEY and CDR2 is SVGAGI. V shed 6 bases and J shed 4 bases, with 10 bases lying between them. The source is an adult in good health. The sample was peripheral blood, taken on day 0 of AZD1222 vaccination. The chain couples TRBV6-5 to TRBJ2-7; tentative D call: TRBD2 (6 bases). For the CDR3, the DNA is TGTGCCAGCAGACCCGGGGGATACGAGCAGTACTTC. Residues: CASRPGGYEQYF.